Following are 26 T cell receptor beta chains from one sample sequenced in a study of blood T cell repertoires in COVID-19. This table comes from immunoSEQ multiplex PCR, and its TCRdb copy is limited to in-frame clones, with some not included. Among around 86,000 clones listed, 87% were seen once. The sequencing sample was made of peripheral blood. These receptors were collected from an elderly woman with acute or convalescent COVID-19.

The V gene is TRBV5-5, the J gene TRBJ1-4; D is unresolved. The CDR3 contains 14 residues. Trimming removed 4 bases at V and 3 bases at J, with 10 bases between. Germline V CDR1 and CDR2: SGHKS, YYEKEE (reference sequence). The CDR3, as DNA: TGTGCCAGCAGCCCCTACGGTCCTAATGAAAAACTGTTTTTT. Translated: CASSPYGPNEKLFF.

The rearrangement joins TRBV27 to TRBJ2-5, with 12 bases lining up with TRBD1. The CDR3 length is 17 residues. CDR1 and CDR2 from the germline V gene are MNHEY and SMNVEV (reference sequence). V lost 5 bases to trimming and J lost 5 bases; unmatched junction nucleotides: 12. For the CDR3, the DNA is TGTGCCAGCAGTCCGACGCCGGGACAGGGGGCTTGGGAGACCCAGTACTTC. This encodes CASSPTPGQGAWETQYF.

The rearrangement joins TRBV6-2 or TRBV6-3 to TRBJ2-3; no firm D call. Trimming took off 0 bases at V and 3 bases at J, with 7 bases between the two ends. The CDR3 has 14 residues. Germline CDR1 and CDR2: MNHEY and SVGEGT. The CDR3 nucleotides are TGTGCCAGCAGTTACTCCTCAGGTACAGATACGCAGTATTTT. This gives the protein CASSYSSGTDTQYF.

The CDR3 reads CASSLAHLQGDEQFF. The CDR3 nucleotides read TGTGCCAGCAGCTTAGCCCATCTACAGGGGGATGAGCAGTTCTTC. The chain couples TRBV7-2 to TRBJ2-1, with 8 bases that match TRBD1. V shed 0 bases and J 8 bases; nucleotides not matched to a gene: 6. This CDR3 comprises 15 residues. Germline CDR1 and CDR2: SGHTA and FQGNSA.

The chain recombines TRBV27 with TRBJ2-7; 8 nucleotides agree with TRBD1. The CDR3 has 16 residues. Germline CDR1 and CDR2: MNHEY and SMNVEV (reference sequence). V trimming: 6 bases; J trimming: 2 bases; junction bases outside the gene matches: 12. The CDR3 loop reads CASREQGARAPYEQYF. CDR3 in DNA: TGTGCCAGCAGGGAGCAGGGGGCCCGTGCGCCCTACGAGCAGTACTTC.

This chain connects TRBV24-1 to TRBJ2-2, with 7 bases identical to TRBD1. Losses at the gene ends were 3 bases for V and 2 bases for J; bases not matched to a gene: 5. Germline CDR1 and CDR2: KGHDR and SFDVKD. This CDR3 region has 16 residues. Here the CDR3 reads CATSDTRTGNTGELFF. The CDR3 region has the DNA TGTGCCACCAGTGATACAAGGACAGGTAACACCGGGGAGCTGTTTTTT.

This chain connects TRBV27 to TRBJ2-7; the D gene is possibly TRBD2 (5 bases). Germline-derived CDR1 and CDR2 are MNHEY and SMNVEV (reference sequence). Trimming left V 8 bases short and J 0 bases short, with 14 bases between. The CDR3 length is 14 residues. CDR3 sequence (DNA): TGTGCCAGCCGATTTAGCGCAGTCTCCTACGAGCAGTACTTC. Protein product: CASRFSAVSYEQYF.

The rearrangement joins TRBV9 to TRBJ2-6; 9 nucleotides align to TRBD1. The ends lost 4 bases at V and 0 bases at J; junction bases unmatched: 5. The CDR3 covers 17 residues. Germline CDR1 reads SGDLS; CDR2 reads YYNGEE. In nucleotides, the CDR3 is TGTGCCAGCAGCCCTCGACAGGGGGTCTCTGGGGCCAACGTCCTGACTTTC. It specifies CASSPRQGVSGANVLTF.

V is TRBV11-3 and J is TRBJ1-2; possible D gene TRBD1, 5 bases. V dropped 4 bases and J dropped 8 bases, with 11 bases sitting between them. CDR1 and CDR2 from the germline V gene are SGHNT and YENEEA. This CDR3 is 12 amino acids long. The CDR3 DNA sequence: TGTGCCAGCAGCTCCGGGGGGGGAGGCTACACCTTC. This gives the protein CASSSGGGGYTF.

V is TRBV6-2 or TRBV6-3 and J is TRBJ2-5; the match to TRBD1 covers 10 bases. Losses at the gene ends were 6 bases for V and 5 bases for J; bases not matched to a gene: 6. The CDR3 loop spans 14 amino acids. The V gene's germline CDR1 is MNHEY and CDR2 SVGEGT. The CDR3 DNA reads TGTGCCAGCAGCCAGACAGGGGGCTTGGAGACCCAGTACTTC. It specifies CASSQTGGLETQYF.

V and J are TRBV7-2 and TRBJ2-5; D uncertain. CDR1 SGHTA and CDR2 FQGNSA come from the germline V gene. The CDR3 spans 14 residues. The V end lost 6 bases, the J end lost 0 bases, and 11 bases lay between the germline ends. The CDR3 reads CASRLTRNQETQYF. In DNA form, the CDR3 reads TGTGCCAGCAGACTAACACGGAACCAAGAGACCCAGTACTTC.

The J gene is TRBJ2-3, the V gene TRBV7-9; 7 bases align to TRBD1. The CDR3 consists of 16 residues. Germline V CDR1 and CDR2: SEHNR, FQNEAQ (reference sequence). J was trimmed by 4 bases and V by 5 bases; bases with no gene match: 12. CDR3 protein: CASSVRQGQPPDTQYF. The DNA for the CDR3 is TGTGCCAGCAGCGTCCGACAGGGACAGCCCCCAGATACGCAGTATTTT.

This clone was seen a few times. The V call is TRBV11-2, the J call TRBJ1-1, with D maybe TRBD1 (6 bases). The germline V and J ends were trimmed by 5 bases and 4 bases, with 14 bases remaining between them. In germline, CDR1 is SGHAT, CDR2 FQNNGV. The CDR3 sequence is 14 residues long. In DNA form, the CDR3 reads TGTGCCAGCAGCCCCGGTTGGGGGCGCACTGAAGCTTTCTTT. Amino acids: CASSPGWGRTEAFF.

The V call is TRBV6-2 or TRBV6-3, the J call TRBJ2-2; D not resolved. The CDR3 consists of 13 residues. Trimming shortened V by 0 bases and J by 7 bases, and 6 bases separated the two germline ends. Germline values: CDR1 MNHEY, CDR2 SVGEGT. The CDR3 loop reads CASSYSTGGELFF. CDR3 sequence (DNA): TGTGCCAGCAGTTACTCGACTGGCGGGGAGCTGTTTTTT.

V usage is TRBV29-1 and J usage is TRBJ1-4; D gene ambiguous. CDR1 and CDR2 from the germline V gene are SQVTM and ANQGSEA. This CDR3 is built from 11 residues. Trimming removed 2 bases at V and 9 bases at J, with 7 bases between. In DNA, the CDR3 is TGCAGCGTTGAAAGTAGCAAAAAACTGTTTTTT. Encoded protein: CSVESSKKLFF.

The J gene is TRBJ2-2, the V gene TRBV20-1; 11 positions agree with TRBD1. With 3 bases clipped from V and 7 bases from J, the junction kept 10 bases outside the gene matches. Germline values: CDR1 DFQATT, CDR2 SNEGSKA (reference sequence). The CDR3 totals 16 residues. CDR3 protein: CSASEFGQGAGGELFF. The CDR3 DNA follows: TGCAGTGCTAGTGAATTTGGACAGGGGGCCGGCGGGGAGCTGTTTTTT.

The chain employs TRBV7-2 and TRBJ2-5; D possibly corresponds to TRBD1 (5 bases). The CDR3 is 14 residues long. The germline V and J ends were trimmed by 4 bases and 0 bases, with 9 bases remaining between them. Germline V CDR1 and CDR2: SGHTA, FQGNSA. The CDR3, as DNA: TGTGCCAGCAGCTCAAACAGGTACCAAGAGACCCAGTACTTC. Its translation is CASSSNRYQETQYF.

This chain's CDR3 is CASRGEGATYEQYF. The CDR3 region has the DNA TGTGCCAGTAGGGGTGAGGGGGCAACGTACGAGCAGTACTTC. This chain links TRBV19 with TRBJ2-7; 7 bases are a match to TRBD1. Germline-derived CDR1 and CDR2 are LNHDA and SQIVND (reference sequence). After removal of 6 bases from V and 4 bases from J, the junction contained 9 bases not matched to a gene. The CDR3 has 14 amino acids.

The chain combines TRBV5-6 with TRBJ1-5; D may be TRBD1 (5 bases). Trimming left V 4 bases short and J 3 bases short, with 17 bases between. CDR1 is SGHDT and CDR2 is YYEEEE in the germline V gene. This CDR3 is 16 amino acids long. As DNA, the CDR3 is TGTGCCAGCAGCCTAGGGACTGGGGCAGTCAATCAGCCCCAGCATTTT. As protein: CASSLGTGAVNQPQHF.

The DNA of the CDR3 is TGTGCCAGCAGCTTGGATGTAGCTAACTATGGCTACACCTTC. This encodes CASSLDVANYGYTF. This rearrangement joins TRBV5-4 to TRBJ1-2; D unresolved. The CDR3 runs 14 residues. V lost 0 bases, J lost 0 bases, and 6 bases lay in between. Germline-derived CDR1 and CDR2 are SGHNT and YYREEE (reference sequence).

The chain uses TRBV6-2 or TRBV6-3 and TRBJ2-1, with 9 bases aligning to TRBD2. V trimming: 6 bases; J trimming: 0 bases; junction bases outside the gene matches: 3. The CDR3 is 15 amino acids. The germline V gene encodes CDR1 MNHEY and CDR2 SVGEGT. The CDR3 loop reads CASSRTSASYNEQFF. The CDR3 DNA reads TGTGCCAGCAGCCGGACTAGCGCCTCCTACAATGAGCAGTTCTTC.

The count of this clone is one. The chain uses TRBV27 and TRBJ2-7; D possibly corresponds to TRBD2 (6 bases). V dropped 0 bases and J dropped 4 bases, with 10 bases sitting between them. Germline V CDR1 and CDR2: MNHEY, SMNVEV (reference sequence). The CDR3 extends over 14 amino acids. The CDR3, as DNA: TGTGCCAGCAGTTTATCGGGGAGCGGGTACGAGCAGTACTTC. This translates into CASSLSGSGYEQYF.

This chain connects TRBV27 to TRBJ1-3, with D perhaps TRBD1 (6 bases). This CDR3 contains 13 residues. Germline assignment: CDR1 MNHEY and CDR2 SMNVEV (reference sequence). V lost 3 bases to trimming and J lost 3 bases, with 6 bases between them. Here the CDR3 reads CASSFRGGNTIYF. CDR3 in DNA: TGTGCCAGCAGTTTCAGGGGTGGAAACACCATATATTTT.

The chain links TRBV11-2 to TRBJ2-7; tentatively, D is TRBD2 (6 bases). V was trimmed by 1 base and J by 5 bases, leaving 12 bases between them. CDR3 length equals 14 residues. Per the germline V gene, CDR1 is SGHAT and CDR2 is FQNNGV. In nucleotides, the CDR3 is TGTGCCAGCAGCTTAGCGGGAGAGCTTAACGAGCAGTACTTC. Translation gives CASSLAGELNEQYF.

CDR3 DNA: TGTGCCAGCTCACCCGCGGATGGGCAGTATTTT. As protein: CASSPADGQYF. The V gene is TRBV18, the J gene TRBJ2-3; no clear D gene. The CDR3 contains 11 residues. The germline V gene encodes CDR1 KGHSH and CDR2 LQKENI. V dropped 3 bases and J dropped 11 bases, with 9 bases sitting between them.

V gene TRBV7-2 combines with J gene TRBJ2-7; 11 bases agree with TRBD2. Germline assignment: CDR1 SGHTA and CDR2 FQGNSA. The CDR3 consists of 14 residues. J was trimmed by 3 bases and V by 6 bases; bases with no gene match: 4. This CDR3 is CASRGTSGGYEQYF. The CDR3 DNA is TGTGCCAGCAGGGGGACTAGCGGCGGCTACGAGCAGTACTTC. Full variable domain (rest looked up from reference TRBV7-2 and TRBJ2-7): GAGVSQSPSNKVTEKGKDVELRCDPISGHTALYWYRQSLGQGLEFLIYFQGNSAPDKSGLPSDRFSAERTGGSVSTLTIQRTQQEDSAVYLCASRGTSGGYEQYFGPGTRLTVT.